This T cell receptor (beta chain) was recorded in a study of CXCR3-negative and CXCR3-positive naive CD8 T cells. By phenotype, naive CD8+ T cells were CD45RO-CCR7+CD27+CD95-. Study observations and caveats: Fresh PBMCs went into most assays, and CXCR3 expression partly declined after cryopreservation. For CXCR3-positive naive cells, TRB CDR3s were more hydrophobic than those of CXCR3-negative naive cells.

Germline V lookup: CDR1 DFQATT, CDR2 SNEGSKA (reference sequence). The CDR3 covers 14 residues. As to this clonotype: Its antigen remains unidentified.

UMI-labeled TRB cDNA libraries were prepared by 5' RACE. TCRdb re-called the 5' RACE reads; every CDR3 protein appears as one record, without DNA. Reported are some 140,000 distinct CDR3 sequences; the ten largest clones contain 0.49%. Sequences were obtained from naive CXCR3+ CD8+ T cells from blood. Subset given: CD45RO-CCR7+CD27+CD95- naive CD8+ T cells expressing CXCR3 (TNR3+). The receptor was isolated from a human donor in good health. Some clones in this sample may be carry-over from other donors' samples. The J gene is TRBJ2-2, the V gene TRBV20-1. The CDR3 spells CSAVDGYNTGELFF.